This TCR beta chain was profiled in a study of metastatic and nonmetastatic thyroid tumors. Overall study context: The authors compared repertoires across blood and tumor or nodule tissue from malignant and benign thyroid patients. Findings and caveats of the study: Within blood and tumor, benign nodules reportedly had significantly lower TCR beta diversity than malignant thyroid tumors did.

No treatment of any kind had been given to any patient before thyroid surgery. This clone was seen repeatedly, ten times or more. Its specificity is unknown. Authors' methods: The study built a papillary thyroid cancer distant-metastasis classifier from CDR3 differences across clinicopathological groups. TCRdb used MiXCR to call clones anew from the PCR reads. TCRdb's processing, not the study's, gives the V and J calls here. The sample has over 30,000 clones; under 20% are singletons. Germline-derived CDR1 and CDR2 are LNHDA and SQIVND (reference sequence). The CDR3 runs to 13 residues. Trimming removed 3 bases from V and 2 bases from J, with 7 bases in between.

The J gene is TRBJ1-1, the V gene TRBV19; D uncertain. Material: tumor tissue. This sequence was found in a female donor with papillary thyroid cancer or a benign thyroid nodule (not recorded which). Some clones in this sample may be carry-over from other donors' samples. The DNA of the CDR3 is TGTGCCAGTAGTATGAGTCCTAACACTGAAGCTTTCTTT. It encodes CASSMSPNTEAFF. Based on the CDR3 plus reference TRBV19 and TRBJ1-1, the full variable domain is DGGITQSPKYLFRKEGQNVTLSCEQNLNHDAMYWYRQDPGQGLRLIYYSQIVNDFQKGDIAEGYSVSREKKESFPLTVTSAQKNPTAFYLCASSMSPNTEAFFGQGTRLTVV.